This T cell receptor beta chain was identified in a study of graft-versus-host responses after intestinal transplantation. Using immunoSEQ multiplex PCR, the repertoire was profiled, and TCRdb retains in-frame clones only, with some absent. The table records 29,000 or so clones, 65% to 80% of them present only once. Intraepithelial and lamina propria lymphocytes were isolated from graft specimens. Study results and limitations: Present in recipient marrow, GvH clones included some that appeared first in ileum or blood.

As concerns this clone: What it binds is unknown.

V was cut by 1 base and J by 1 base, with 7 bases left in between. This CDR3 spans 15 amino acids. Germline CDR1 is SGHVS and CDR2 is FNYEAQ. This clonotype was sampled from a human patient who received an intestinal transplant, so some T cells may come from the graft donor. The rearrangement joins TRBV7-6 to TRBJ2-2; D is undetermined. The sequences come from ileum tissue, collected 98 days after intestinal transplantation. The CDR3 reads CASSLGTVNTGELFF. The CDR3 bases are TGTGCCAGCAGCTTAGGCACTGTGAACACCGGGGAGCTGTTTTTT.